Following are 10 T cell receptor beta chains from one sample sequenced in a study of siplizumab effects on memory and regulatory T cells. TCRdb's copy holds only in-frame clones and misses some; the assay was immunoSEQ multiplex PCR. The table records about 27,000 clones, 80% to 90% of them present only once. Sequences were obtained from memory CD4+ T cells sorted from blood. These receptors were taken from a human donor in good health.

The chain couples TRBV7-2 to TRBJ2-7; D possibly matches TRBD1 or TRBD2 (5 bases each). The germline CDR1 and CDR2 sequences are SGHTA and FQGNSA. V dropped 6 bases and J dropped 4 bases, with 16 bases sitting between them. There are 14 residues in the CDR3. Here the CDR3 reads CASRKTRDQYEQYF. The CDR3, as DNA: TGTGCCAGCAGAAAGACCCGGGACCAATACGAGCAGTACTTC.

The chain joins TRBV5-6 to TRBJ1-3; no reliable D call. Looked up from germline, CDR1 is SGHDT and CDR2 is YYEEEE. There are 16 residues in the CDR3. Trimming removed 4 bases at V and 0 bases at J, with 14 bases between. CDR3 loop: CASSGVLFASGNTIYF. The CDR3 nucleotides read TGTGCCAGCAGCGGGGTTCTCTTTGCCTCTGGAAACACCATATATTTT.

This sequence joins TRBV7-8 and TRBJ1-4, with 8 bases lining up with TRBD1. Trimming took 2 bases from V and 4 from J; bases not matched to a gene: 3. CDR3 length equals 15 residues. Per the germline V gene, CDR1 is SGHVS and CDR2 is FQNEAQ. CDR3 protein: CASSLRQGLNEKLFF. The CDR3 DNA reads TGTGCCAGCAGCTTAAGACAGGGGCTTAATGAAAAACTGTTTTTT.

J is TRBJ2-2 and V is TRBV2; 11 bases are shared with TRBD2. Germline assignment: CDR1 SNHLY and CDR2 FYNNEI. This CDR3 is built from 15 residues. J lost 1 base, V lost 8 bases, and 3 bases had no gene match. The CDR3 loop reads CASRGTSGNTGELFF. The CDR3 DNA is TGTGCCAGCCGAGGGACTAGCGGGAACACCGGGGAGCTGTTTTTT.

The chain has TRBV7-6 and TRBJ1-4; TRBD1 might be the D (6 bases). The length of the CDR3 is 16 residues. CDR1 is SGHVS and CDR2 is FNYEAQ in the germline V gene. V lost 1 base and J 8 bases, leaving 17 bases between the germline ends. Written as DNA, the CDR3 is TGTGCCAGCAGCTTAGGCAGGGGAGGAGGGGAGGAAAAACTGTTTTTT. It codes for CASSLGRGGGEEKLFF.

This chain's CDR3 is CASTKLRESDTQYF. Written as DNA, the CDR3 is TGTGCCAGCACCAAACTACGGGAGTCCGATACGCAGTATTTT. This chain uses TRBV9 with TRBJ2-3, with TRBD2 as a possible D gene (6 bases). CDR1 is SGDLS, CDR2 YYNGEE, per germline. The CDR3 spans 14 residues. V was trimmed by 6 bases and J by 6 bases, leaving 17 bases between them.

The J gene is TRBJ2-5, the V gene TRBV27; 9 bases are shared with TRBD1. Germline trimming cut 5 bases from V and 4 bases from J; bases unmatched to any gene: 2. This CDR3 spans 13 amino acids. The germline CDR1 and CDR2 sequences are MNHEY and SMNVEV (reference sequence). The CDR3 DNA reads TGTGCCAGCAGTACAGGGGGCATAGAGACCCAGTACTTC. Protein product: CASSTGGIETQYF.

The J gene is TRBJ2-5, the V gene TRBV11-2, with 7 bases identical to TRBD2. The J call is in doubt because the DNA end fits TRBJ2-7 better. The length of the CDR3 is 18 residues. The germline V gene has CDR1 SGHAT and CDR2 FQNNGV. This CDR3 reads CASSLREKRIGGTYEQYF. In DNA, the CDR3 is TGTGCCAGCAGCTTACGGGAAAAGAGAATCGGGGGGACCTACGAGCAGTACTTC.

V gene TRBV2 combines with J gene TRBJ1-2; 8 nucleotides agree with TRBD1. Unmatched junction bases numbered 5, after V lost 6 bases and J lost 8 bases. CDR3 length: 12 residues. Germline loops: CDR1 SNHLY, CDR2 FYNNEI. CDR3 sequence reads: CASRKTGDGYTF. The CDR3 nucleotides read TGTGCCAGCAGGAAGACAGGGGACGGCTACACCTTC.

This chain uses TRBV6-6 with TRBJ2-7, with 8 bases lining up with TRBD1. The junction had 5 bases not matched to a gene; V was cut back by 5 bases and J by 2 bases. The CDR3 contains 14 residues. Germline V CDR1 and CDR2: MNHNY, SVGAGI (reference sequence). The CDR3 reads CASSPRDRPYEQYF. CDR3 nucleotides: TGTGCCAGCAGTCCCCGGGACAGGCCCTACGAGCAGTACTTC.